The T cell receptor beta chain under discussion was sequenced for a study of blood T cell repertoires in COVID-19. The method was immunoSEQ multiplex PCR; TCRdb's version includes in-frame clones alone and lacks a portion of them. The profile covers roughly 400,000 clones, with roughly 84% appearing a single time and around 1.5% taken by the ten largest. This sequence originates from a woman younger than 35 who had been exposed to COVID-19. The sample comprised PBMCs or T cells enriched from blood (not recorded which).

CDR3 sequence: CASSLGPAGGLNEQYF. DNA for the CDR3: TGCGCCAGCAGCTTGGGGCCGGCAGGGGGCTTGAACGAGCAGTACTTC. The V gene is TRBV5-1, the J gene TRBJ2-7; 8 nucleotides align to TRBD1. This CDR3 is 16 amino acids long. Germline CDR1 reads SGHRS; CDR2 reads YFSETQ. V gave up 0 bases and J gave up 5 bases; unmatched junction bases: 10.